The 31 T cell receptor beta chains in this list originate from one sample, sequenced in a study of post-analysis software for immune sequencing data. Study findings and constraints: There were about 5 TRBV segments more frequent in patients than controls, and TRBV5-6, TRBV5-1 and TRBV20-1 were among them.

Unique molecular identifiers were present in the TCR beta cDNA libraries. MiXCR was run by TCRdb on the PCR reads, yielding one entry per CDR3 protein. The sample includes around 500,000 distinct CDR3 sequences, around a third of them seen just once. Which antigens these TCRs recognize remains unknown. The sample comprised blood. The receptors were sampled from a girl aged 2-17 years with multiple sclerosis.

The V and J genes are TRBV20-1 and TRBJ2-7, with D possibly TRBD2 on 5 matching bases. Germline V lookup: CDR1 DFQATT, CDR2 SNEGSKA (reference sequence). The CDR3 has 15 residues. V gave up 6 bases and J gave up 2 bases, with 20 bases separating them. CDR3 amino acids: CSAGKLVSHTYEQYF. The DNA for the CDR3 is TGCAGTGCCGGGAAACTAGTCTCGCATACCTACGAGCAGTACTTC.

This clonotype occurred once. This chain joins TRBV11-2 and TRBJ2-1, with D possibly matching TRBD2 (5 bases). This CDR3 contains 13 residues. CDR1 is SGHAT and CDR2 is FQNNGV in the germline V gene. V lost 5 bases to trimming and J lost 6 bases, with 11 bases between them. CDR3 nucleotide sequence: TGTGCCAGCAGCAGACTACGCTTCAATGAGCAGTTCTTC. It codes for CASSRLRFNEQFF.

CDR3 DNA sequence: TGCGCCAGCAGCCAAGATGGGGGCTCGGAGACCCAGTACTTC. Its translation: CASSQDGGSETQYF. This sequence joins TRBV4-1 and TRBJ2-5, with D tentatively TRBD1 (6 bases). Germline lookup yields CDR1 MGHRA and CDR2 YSYEKL. Trimming took off 0 bases at V and 5 bases at J, with 10 bases between the two ends. The CDR3 consists of 14 residues.

This chain uses TRBV20-1 with TRBJ2-5; D is ambiguous. Trimming shortened V by 6 bases and J by 4 bases, and 15 bases separated the two germline ends. Germline lookup yields CDR1 DFQATT and CDR2 SNEGSKA (reference sequence). The CDR3 is 13 residues long. The CDR3 is CSAPNGGLETQYF. The CDR3 DNA reads TGCAGTGCCCCGAACGGTGGTCTAGAGACCCAGTACTTC.

Turning to this clonotype: A read error may explain this, as a much larger clone is one base away. This chain links TRBV10-3 with TRBJ2-3, with TRBD2 matching over 10 bases. The CDR3 has 15 amino acids. Germline V gene sequence: CDR1 ENHRY, CDR2 SYGVKD. The DNA of the CDR3 is TGTGCCGTCAGTGGAAGCGGGGGGGAAACAGATACGCAGTATTTT. Protein: CAVSGSGGETDTQYF.

The chain has TRBV20-1 and TRBJ2-3; TRBD2 agrees at 7 bases. Germline loops: CDR1 DFQATT, CDR2 SNEGSKA (reference sequence). The trim removed 2 bases at V and 3 bases at J, leaving 2 bases unmatched. The CDR3 is 13 residues long. The CDR3 DNA follows: TGCAGTGCTAGACTAGCGGATACAGATACGCAGTATTTT. Protein product: CSARLADTDTQYF.

This clonotype was observed many times. This chain connects TRBV11-3 to TRBJ2-1, with D maybe TRBD1 (5 bases). The germline V and J ends were trimmed by 0 bases and 2 bases, with 11 bases remaining between them. This CDR3 contains 16 residues. CDR1 is SGHNT, CDR2 YENEEA, per germline. The CDR3 DNA follows: TGTGCCAGCAGCTTAGATCCCAGGGCAACCTACAATGAGCAGTTCTTC. The encoded protein is CASSLDPRATYNEQFF.

The chain recombines TRBV6-5 with TRBJ1-1; D perhaps matches TRBD1 (6 bases). The V gene lost 1 base and the J gene lost 8 bases, with 11 bases spanning the gap. This CDR3 comprises 13 residues. CDR1 is MNHEY, CDR2 SVGAGI, per germline. Written as DNA, the CDR3 is TGTGCCAGCAGTTACTTCGGGGGCGCCGAAGCTTTCTTT. Protein product: CASSYFGGAEAFF.

A remark on this clonotype: An end of the junction differs from the germline gene, which may be a read error. CDR3 region: CTSSPAGTSGGIDTQYF. The CDR3 DNA sequence: TGTACCAGCAGTCCCGCGGGGACTAGCGGGGGGATAGATACGCAGTATTTT. This rearrangement joins TRBV6-1 to TRBJ2-3, with 15 bases matching TRBD2. CDR3 length: 17 amino acids. Looked up from germline, CDR1 is MNHNS and CDR2 is SASEGT.

This clonotype has just a few counts. The rearrangement joins TRBV28 to TRBJ2-1; 7 nucleotides agree with TRBD1. The CDR3 consists of 12 residues. J was trimmed by 9 bases and V by 8 bases; bases with no gene match: 7. Germline loops: CDR1 MDHEN, CDR2 SYDVKM. CDR3 sequence reads: CASREGAGEQFF. The CDR3 DNA reads as TGTGCCAGCCGAGAGGGGGCGGGTGAGCAGTTCTTC.

V is TRBV10-3 and J is TRBJ1-1, with D perhaps matching TRBD1 (6 bases). Germline assignment: CDR1 ENHRY and CDR2 SYGVKD. The V end was cut by 2 bases, the J end by 4 bases, with 8 bases between. The CDR3 contains 13 residues. CDR3 loop: CAISETGSTEAFF. Here the CDR3 DNA reads TGTGCCATCAGTGAGACAGGGAGCACTGAAGCTTTCTTT.

The rearrangement uses TRBV29-1 and TRBJ2-2; TRBD1 matches 7 bases. Germline V lookup: CDR1 SQVTM, CDR2 ANQGSEA. V shed 7 bases, J shed 1 base, and the junction held 6 bases outside the gene matches. The CDR3 has 14 residues. The CDR3 protein is CSASRTGNTGELFF. The CDR3 region has the DNA TGCAGCGCCAGCCGGACAGGGAACACCGGGGAGCTGTTTTTT.

This clonotype was counted between two and nine times. Written as DNA, the CDR3 is TGCAGTGCTAGAGGTGGACAGAACACTGAAGCTTTCTTT. It is translated as CSARGGQNTEAFF. This rearrangement joins TRBV20-1 to TRBJ1-1; tentative D call: TRBD1 (5 bases). The CDR3 consists of 13 residues. The germline V and J ends were trimmed by 1 base and 1 base, with 7 bases remaining between them. Germline-derived CDR1 and CDR2 are DFQATT and SNEGSKA (reference sequence).

The chain combines TRBV10-3 with TRBJ2-5, with 10 bases matching TRBD2. The DNA end favors TRBJ2-7, so the J call may be wrong. The CDR3 runs 14 residues. Germline V gene sequence: CDR1 ENHRY, CDR2 SYGVKD. The CDR3 DNA is TGTGCCATCAGGGAAGGGCTAGCGGGGGACGAGCAGTACTTC. Protein sequence: CAIREGLAGDEQYF.

The gene calls are TRBV2 and TRBJ1-2; D not resolved. The germline V and J ends were trimmed by 8 bases and 8 bases, with 18 bases remaining between them. The germline V gene encodes CDR1 SNHLY and CDR2 FYNNEI. The CDR3 is 13 residues long. CDR3 loop: CASSSRRVDGYTF. CDR3 in DNA: TGTGCCAGCTCGTCCCGGAGGGTCGACGGCTACACCTTC.

This clonotype occurred a few times. This sequence joins TRBV5-1 and TRBJ2-3, with 9 bases identical to TRBD2. Germline CDR1 is SGHRS and CDR2 is YFSETQ. This CDR3 has 17 residues. The ends lost 4 bases at V and 6 bases at J; junction bases unmatched: 15. The CDR3, as DNA: TGCGCCAGCAGCCCTAACCAGGGCGGGGGGGTTCGCGATACGCAGTATTTT. Translation gives CASSPNQGGGVRDTQYF.

This clonotype was observed a handful of times. This chain connects TRBV28 to TRBJ1-6; D is possibly TRBD1 (6 bases). There are 16 residues in the CDR3. CDR1 is MDHEN, CDR2 SYDVKM, per germline. V dropped 1 base and J dropped 8 bases, with 15 bases sitting between them. CDR3 coding DNA: TGTGCCAGCAGTTTATTGGCGGGGGCAAACGATTCACCCCTCCACTTT. Its protein product is CASSLLAGANDSPLHF.

V and J are TRBV20-1 and TRBJ1-2; possibly TRBD1 for D (6 bases). Per the germline V gene, CDR1 is DFQATT and CDR2 is SNEGSKA (reference sequence). V was shortened by 6 bases and J by 9 bases, with 14 bases between the two germline ends. The length of the CDR3 is 11 residues. CDR3 in amino acids: CSALQGFSYTF. In DNA form, the CDR3 reads TGCAGTGCCCTCCAGGGGTTCAGCTACACCTTC.

V usage is TRBV6-4 and J usage is TRBJ2-1; TRBD1 or TRBD2 may be the D gene (5 bases each). CDR1 MRHNA and CDR2 SNTAGT come from the germline V gene. Between the trimmed V and J ends, which lost 4 bases and 5 bases, there was a span of 9 bases. The CDR3 length is 13 residues. As DNA, the CDR3 is TGTGCCAGCAGTGGAGGGGCCGACAATGAGCAGTTCTTC. It specifies CASSGGADNEQFF.

This clonotype showed up just a few times. The chain recombines TRBV6-1 with TRBJ2-5, with 10 bases identical to TRBD2. V gave up 5 bases and J gave up 4 bases; unmatched junction bases: 13. Germline V lookup: CDR1 MNHNS, CDR2 SASEGT. There are 17 residues in the CDR3. The CDR3 is CASSPSSSGGNGETQYF. CDR3 sequence (DNA): TGTGCCAGCAGTCCTTCATCTAGCGGGGGTAACGGAGAGACCCAGTACTTC.

The V and J genes are TRBV20-1 and TRBJ2-3; possible D gene TRBD1, 6 bases. V was shortened by 5 bases and J by 2 bases, with 20 bases between the two germline ends. This CDR3 region has 16 residues. Germline V gene data show CDR1 as DFQATT and CDR2 as SNEGSKA (reference sequence). The CDR3 bases are TGCAGTGCTCGATTCACCGGGACACCTCTCACAGATACGCAGTATTTT. It codes for CSARFTGTPLTDTQYF.

The chain couples TRBV7-9 to TRBJ2-1, with 9 nucleotides matching TRBD1. The CDR3 loop spans 16 amino acids. The germline V gene has CDR1 SEHNR and CDR2 FQNEAQ (reference sequence). V dropped 5 bases and J dropped 8; count of bases not matched to a gene: 13. CDR3 bases: TGTGCCAGCAGCCCCATGGGGGACAGGGAGGAGGATGAGCAGTTCTTC. It encodes CASSPMGDREEDEQFF. The full variable domain, its missing parts supplied by reference TRBV7-9 and TRBJ2-1, is DTGVSQNPRHKITKRGQNVTFRCDPISEHNRLYWYRQTLGQGPEFLTYFQNEAQLEKSRLLSDRFSAERPKGSFSTLEIQRTEQGDSAMYLCASSPMGDREEDEQFFGPGTRLTVL.

The sample holds one count of this clonotype. The chain uses TRBV5-1 and TRBJ1-1; perhaps TRBD1 as D (6 bases). The germline V gene encodes CDR1 SGHRS and CDR2 YFSETQ. Deletions cut 4 bases from V and 11 bases from J, with 15 bases between. This CDR3 comprises 12 residues. In DNA form, the CDR3 reads TGCGCCAGCAGCCAGCGGGGGGACAACGCTTTCTTT. Its protein product is CASSQRGDNAFF. The full variable domain, in which reference TRBV5-1 and TRBJ1-1 provide the parts outside the CDR3, is KAGVTQTPRYLIKTRGQQVTLSCSPISGHRSVSWYQQTPGQGLQFLFEYFSETQRNKGNFPGRFSGRQFSNSRSEMNVSTLELGDSALYLCASSQRGDNAFFGQGTRLTVV.

This chain uses TRBV5-1 with TRBJ2-7; D is possibly TRBD2 (5 bases). Germline V lookup: CDR1 SGHRS, CDR2 YFSETQ. The CDR3 is 13 residues long. The V end was cut by 5 bases, the J end by 2 bases, with 11 bases between. CDR3 bases: TGCGCCAGCAGGGCACTAGACACCTACGAGCAGTACTTC. Translating gives CASRALDTYEQYF.

This clonotype was picked up a small number of times. This rearrangement joins TRBV7-9 to TRBJ2-5; D unresolved. This CDR3 region has 14 residues. The V end was cut by 5 bases, the J end by 5 bases, with 15 bases between. CDR1 and CDR2 from the germline V gene are SEHNR and FQNEAQ (reference sequence). The CDR3 loop reads CASSRHDGEETQYF. The CDR3 bases are TGTGCCAGCAGCCGTCACGACGGCGAGGAGACCCAGTACTTC.

The chain has TRBV20-1 and TRBJ2-1; perhaps TRBD2 as D (7 bases). Germline CDR1 reads DFQATT; CDR2 reads SNEGSKA (reference sequence). The CDR3 is 12 amino acids. The CDR3 reads CGGGGSYNEQFF. CDR3 coding DNA: TGCGGGGGGGGCGGGTCCTACAATGAGCAGTTCTTC.

This clonotype was counted at least ten times. The chain employs TRBV7-9 and TRBJ1-2; 8 bases agree with TRBD1. The junction had 2 bases not matched to a gene; V was cut back by 1 base and J by 4 bases. Germline CDR1 reads SEHNR; CDR2 reads FQNEAQ (reference sequence). The CDR3 loop spans 14 amino acids. CDR3 residues: CASSLDGTGYGYTF. CDR3 coding DNA: TGTGCCAGCAGCTTAGATGGGACAGGCTATGGCTACACCTTC.

V and J are TRBV6-5 and TRBJ1-2; D gene uncertain. Germline assignment: CDR1 MNHEY and CDR2 SVGAGI. The CDR3 contains 14 residues. V gave up 6 bases and J gave up 0 bases, with 11 bases separating them. The CDR3 loop reads CASRSGLANYGYTF. The CDR3 DNA reads as TGTGCCAGCAGATCGGGGTTGGCTAACTATGGCTACACCTTC.

The V and J genes are TRBV7-9 and TRBJ1-1; maybe TRBD1 (5 bases). V lost 4 bases and J 5 bases, leaving 8 bases between the germline ends. This CDR3 contains 12 residues. From germline, CDR1 is SEHNR and CDR2 FQNEAQ (reference sequence). The CDR3 nucleotides read TGTGCCAGCAGCTGGGGGGTTACTGAAGCTTTCTTT. This translates into CASSWGVTEAFF.

The V and J genes are TRBV20-1 and TRBJ1-5; D is perhaps TRBD1 (5 bases). The CDR3 sequence is 15 residues long. Looked up from germline, CDR1 is DFQATT and CDR2 is SNEGSKA (reference sequence). Trimming cost V 5 bases and J 7 bases, with 21 bases left between them. CDR3 residues: CSAQITGRGPQPQHF. CDR3 coding DNA: TGCAGTGCTCAGATCACAGGACGAGGACCACAGCCCCAGCATTTT.

The V and J genes are TRBV10-3 and TRBJ1-2, with D perhaps TRBD1 (5 bases). CDR3 length: 15 amino acids. Per germline, CDR1 ENHRY and CDR2 SYGVKD. V gave up 5 bases and J gave up 3 bases, with 16 bases separating them. The CDR3 nucleotides are TGTGCCATCAGTAAAACCGGGGCGCTTGACTATGGCTACACCTTC. Residues: CAISKTGALDYGYTF.